The T cell receptor beta chain under discussion was sequenced for a study of graft-versus-host responses after intestinal transplantation. Unmatched junction bases numbered 6, after V lost 2 bases and J lost 5 bases. CDR3 length: 15 amino acids. Germline lookup yields CDR1 LNHDA and CDR2 SQIVND (reference sequence). Only in-frame clones appear in the TCRdb table, and some are missing; sequencing was by immunoSEQ multiplex PCR. The data show about 30,000 clones, with approximately 93% seen just once and 0.72% held by the top ten. The sequenced sample was PBMCs, obtained 66 days after intestinal transplant. This TCR came from a human patient who received an intestinal transplant, so some T cells may come from the graft donor. The chain couples TRBV19 to TRBJ2-1; 7 positions match TRBD2. CDR3 coding DNA: TGTGCCAGTAGTATAAATCTAGCGGCAAACAATGAGCAGTTCTTC. Translating gives CASSINLAANNEQFF.